Each of the 5 T cell receptor beta chains below was sequenced from the same sample in a study of brain T cells in children with intractable seizures. Sequenced by immunoSEQ multiplex PCR; TCRdb stores in-frame clones only, minus some. The data contain about 80,000 clones, under 95% of them singletons. The source material was peripheral blood, sampled at surgery. The receptors stem from a girl aged 2 to 10 with Rasmussen encephalitis and intractable seizures.

This clone was seen just once. The chain combines TRBV27 with TRBJ2-1; 7 bases are shared with TRBD2. The CDR3 is 14 amino acids. With 2 bases clipped from V and 9 bases from J, the junction kept 7 bases outside the gene matches. CDR1 and CDR2 (germline): MNHEY, SMNVEV (reference sequence). The CDR3 region is CASSLAGEVSEQFF. DNA for the CDR3: TGTGCCAGCAGTTTAGCGGGAGAGGTTTCTGAGCAGTTCTTC.

The chain employs TRBV11-2 and TRBJ1-6; 7 nucleotides align to TRBD1. The J segment lost 7 bases and the V segment lost 4 bases, leaving 7 bases of the junction unmatched. Germline loops: CDR1 SGHAT, CDR2 FQNNGV. This CDR3 is 15 amino acids long. CDR3 protein: CASSSYRGRNSPLHF. CDR3 bases: TGTGCCAGCAGCTCCTACAGGGGTAGGAATTCACCCCTCCACTTT.

The chain employs TRBV10-1 and TRBJ2-7; TRBD2 agrees at 10 bases. Germline CDR1 reads WNHNN; CDR2 reads SYGVQD (reference sequence). This CDR3 comprises 14 residues. The V segment lost 4 bases and the J segment 6 bases; nucleotides outside the gene matches: 6. For the CDR3, the DNA is TGCGCCAGCAGTGTTGGTAGCGGGGGGTTCGAGCAGTACTTC. Amino acids: CASSVGSGGFEQYF.

This clone was observed a few times. V is TRBV18 and J is TRBJ1-2; D is possibly TRBD1 (5 bases). V was shortened by 2 bases and J by 4 bases, with 14 bases between the two germline ends. Germline CDR1 and CDR2: KGHSH and LQKENI. The CDR3 runs to 15 residues. This chain's CDR3 is CASSPRVQEIYGYTF. In DNA, the CDR3 is TGTGCCAGCTCACCAAGGGTACAGGAGATCTATGGCTACACCTTC.

This chain joins TRBV28 and TRBJ1-5; 9 bases are a match to TRBD1. The CDR3 is made up of 14 amino acids. Germline assignment: CDR1 MDHEN and CDR2 SYDVKM. Trimming at V came to 8 bases and at J to 3 bases, leaving 5 bases not matched to a gene. As DNA, the CDR3 is TGTGCCAGCCTGGACAGGGGCCTCAATCAGCCCCAGCATTTT. Its protein is CASLDRGLNQPQHF.